This T cell receptor (beta chain) came from a study of blood T cell repertoires in COVID-19. V dropped 7 bases and J dropped 2; count of bases not matched to a gene: 7. The CDR3 is 14 residues long. The germline gives CDR1 SEHNR, CDR2 FQNEAQ (reference sequence). TCRdb's copy holds only in-frame clones and misses some; the assay was immunoSEQ multiplex PCR. The table lists under 200,000 clones, 88% of them singletons. The receptor comes from a man between 60 and 75 years old with acute or convalescent COVID-19. The rearrangement links TRBV7-9 to TRBJ2-7, with 8 bases lining up with TRBD1. The material sequenced was peripheral blood. In nucleotides, the CDR3 is TGTGCCAGCACCTCTCCAGGGGGCCCCTACGAGCAGTACTTC. Amino acids: CASTSPGGPYEQYF.